A single sample is the source of the 2 T cell receptor beta chains below, sequenced in a study of cytomegalovirus exposure and HLA in healthy donors. 13 Jbeta primers and 60 Vbeta primers were used for the PCR. Measured with immunoSEQ multiplex PCR; TCRdb has only the in-frame clones, and not every one. The profile shows fewer than 200,000 clones, about 77% of them singletons. Sequencing input: PBMCs. The receptors originated from a male donor in good health and CMV-seropositive.

The rearrangement uses TRBV5-1 and TRBJ1-1; D ambiguous. The CDR3 spans 14 residues. Germline lookup yields CDR1 SGHRS and CDR2 YFSETQ. V lost 0 bases to trimming and J lost 7 bases, with 13 bases between them. CDR3 residues: CASSLAGIVGEAFF. CDR3 DNA sequence: TGCGCCAGCAGCTTGGCCGGGATCGTAGGTGAAGCTTTCTTT.

This chain joins TRBV20-1 and TRBJ2-3; D unclear. The CDR3 is 11 residues long. V was shortened by 5 bases and J by 6 bases, with 9 bases between the two germline ends. From germline, CDR1 is DFQATT and CDR2 SNEGSKA (reference sequence). CDR3 sequence reads: CSAPSFDTQYF. In DNA, the CDR3 is TGCAGTGCTCCTAGTTTCGATACGCAGTATTTT.